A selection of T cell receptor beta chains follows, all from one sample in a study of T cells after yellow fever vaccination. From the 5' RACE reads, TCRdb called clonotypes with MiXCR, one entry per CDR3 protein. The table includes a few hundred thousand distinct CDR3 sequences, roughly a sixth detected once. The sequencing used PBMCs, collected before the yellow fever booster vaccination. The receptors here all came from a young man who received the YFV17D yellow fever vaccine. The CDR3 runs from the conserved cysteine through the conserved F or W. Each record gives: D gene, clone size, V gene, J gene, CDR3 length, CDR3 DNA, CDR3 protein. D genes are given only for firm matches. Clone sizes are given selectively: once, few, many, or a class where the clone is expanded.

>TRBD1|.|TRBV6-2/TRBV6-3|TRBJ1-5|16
TGTGCCAGCAGCCCCCGCCGACAGGGGGGAAATCAGCCCCAGCATTTT
CASSPRRQGGNQPQHF
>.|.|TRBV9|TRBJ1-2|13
TGTGCCAGCAGGGCGTCCGACAGCTATGGCTACACCTTC
CASRASDSYGYTF
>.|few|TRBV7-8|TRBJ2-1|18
TGTGCCAGCAGCTTAGCGATTTTTCAGGGAATCTCCTACAATGAGCAGTTCTTC
CASSLAIFQGISYNEQFF
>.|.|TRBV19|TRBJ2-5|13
TGTGCCAGTAGTATGGCAGTATTTGAGACCCAGTACTTC
CASSMAVFETQYF
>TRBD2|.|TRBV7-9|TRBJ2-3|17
TGTGCCAGCAGCGGCAGACTAGCGGGGGCCCTCACAGATACGCAGTATTTT
CASSGRLAGALTDTQYF
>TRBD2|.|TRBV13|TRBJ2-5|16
TGTGCCAGCAGCTCAAGACTAGCGGGGGATCGAGAGACCCAGTACTTC
CASSSRLAGDRETQYF
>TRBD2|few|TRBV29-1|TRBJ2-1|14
TGCAGCGTTATGGGGGGGAGCTCCTACAATGAGCAGTTCTTC
CSVMGGSSYNEQFF
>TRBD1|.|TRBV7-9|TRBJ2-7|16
TGTGCCAGCACCGAAAGCGCGGGACAGGGGGCCTACGAGCAGTACTTC
CASTESAGQGAYEQYF
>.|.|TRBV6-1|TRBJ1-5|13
TGTGCCAGCAGTGAGGTACACAATCAGCCCCAGCATTTT
CASSEVHNQPQHF
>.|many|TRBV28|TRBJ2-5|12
TGCGCCAGCAGCCAGGGTCGGGAGACCCAGTACTTC
CASSQGRETQYF
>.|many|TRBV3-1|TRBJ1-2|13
TGTGCCAGCAGCCAAGTGGGGCAAGGAGGCTACACCTTC
CASSQVGQGGYTF
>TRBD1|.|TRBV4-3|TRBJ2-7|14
TGCGCCAGCAGCCCGTGGACAGGGGACTACGAGCAGTACTTC
CASSPWTGDYEQYF
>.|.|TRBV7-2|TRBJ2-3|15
TGTGCCAGCAGAGGTCCGGGACTCACCACAGATACGCAGTATTTT
CASRGPGLTTDTQYF
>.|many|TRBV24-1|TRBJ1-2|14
TGTGCCACCAGTCTCTCGACAGGAGCCTATGGCTACACCTTC
CATSLSTGAYGYTF
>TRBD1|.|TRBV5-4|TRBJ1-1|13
TGTGCCAGCAGTCCAGGGACAGACCCTGAAGCTTTCTTT
CASSPGTDPEAFF
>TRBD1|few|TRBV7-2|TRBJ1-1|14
TGTGCCAGCAGCCTCGACAGGGGAGAAATGAGAGCTTTCTTT
CASSLDRGEMRAFF
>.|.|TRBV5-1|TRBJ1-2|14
TGCGCCAGCAGCTTGGATCGGGAAAACTATGGCTACACCTTC
CASSLDRENYGYTF
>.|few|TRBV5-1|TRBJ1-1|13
TGCGCCAGCAGCTTCCAAGGGGATGGAGTAGCTTTCTTT
CASSFQGDGVAFF
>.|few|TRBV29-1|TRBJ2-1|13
TGCAGCGTTGAAGGGCCCAACAGAGGTGAGCAGTTCTTC
CSVEGPNRGEQFF
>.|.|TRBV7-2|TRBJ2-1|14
TGTGCCAGCAGCCCAGTACCAGCTTGGGGGAAGCAGTTCTTC
CASSPVPAWGKQFF
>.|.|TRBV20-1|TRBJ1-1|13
TGCAGTGCCACTTCGGGGGGCGGCACTGAAGCTTTCTTT
CSATSGGGTEAFF
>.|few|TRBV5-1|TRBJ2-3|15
TGCGCCAGCAGCCCGGAGACTGTGAGCACAGATACGCAGTATTTT
CASSPETVSTDTQYF
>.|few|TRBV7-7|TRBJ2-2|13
TGTGCTAGCAGCGCCTCGTGGACCGGGGAGCTGTTTTTT
CASSASWTGELFF
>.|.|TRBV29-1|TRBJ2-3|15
TGCAGCGTTGAGACTCGGAGCAAGCGCACAGATACGCAGTATTTT
CSVETRSKRTDTQYF
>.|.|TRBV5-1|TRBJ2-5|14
TGCGCCAGCAGCGAACAGGGAACCGAAGAGACCCAGTACTTC
CASSEQGTEETQYF
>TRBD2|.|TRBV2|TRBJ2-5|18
TGTGCCAGCATCGAAGTCCGGGGGGGCGACTTTGGCCAAGAGACCCAGTACTTC
CASIEVRGGDFGQETQYF
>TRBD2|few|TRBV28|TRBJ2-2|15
TGTGCCAGCAGTTTGGGACTAGCGAACACCGGGGAGCTGTTTTTT
CASSLGLANTGELFF
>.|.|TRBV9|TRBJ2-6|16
TGTGCCAGCAGCGTCCACGTTGGCTCTGGGGCCAACGTCCTGACTTTC
CASSVHVGSGANVLTF
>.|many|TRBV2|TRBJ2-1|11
TGTGCCAGCAGGGCTTCTGGTGAGCAGTTCTTC
CASRASGEQFF
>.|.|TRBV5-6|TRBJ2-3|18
TGTGCCAGCAGCTTGGTTCCCGGCGGAGGGGGCGAAACAGATACGCAGTATTTT
CASSLVPGGGGETDTQYF
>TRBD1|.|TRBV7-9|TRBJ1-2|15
TGTGCCAGCAGCTTAGTGGGACAGGGGGAGTATGGCTACACCTTC
CASSLVGQGEYGYTF
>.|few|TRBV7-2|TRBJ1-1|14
TGTGCCAGCAGCCCAAAAATAGGCGCAACTGAAGCTTTCTTT
CASSPKIGATEAFF
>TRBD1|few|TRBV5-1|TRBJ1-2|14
TGCGCCAGCAGCCCGACAGGGGTTTTCGGTGGCTACACCTTC
CASSPTGVFGGYTF
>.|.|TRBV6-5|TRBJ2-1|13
TGTGCCTCCTCAGGGGGGGGGAACAATGAGCAGTTCTTC
CASSGGGNNEQFF
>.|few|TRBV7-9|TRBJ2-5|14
TGTGCCAGCAGTTCCACGACTACACAAGAGACCCAGTACTTC
CASSSTTTQETQYF
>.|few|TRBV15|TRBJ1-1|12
TGTGCCACCAGCAGGGACAGTACTCAAGCTTTCTTT
CATSRDSTQAFF
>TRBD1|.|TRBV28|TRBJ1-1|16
TGTGCCAGCAGTTCCCATCTGGAGGGGGCGGACACTGAAGCTTTCTTT
CASSSHLEGADTEAFF
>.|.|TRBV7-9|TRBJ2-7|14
TGTGCCAGCAGCTTAGCGATCGGGGGCCACGAGCAGTACTTC
CASSLAIGGHEQYF
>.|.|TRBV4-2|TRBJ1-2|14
TGTGCCAGCAGCCGTCGGACAGAAAACTATGGCTACACCTTC
CASSRRTENYGYTF
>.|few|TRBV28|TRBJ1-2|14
TGTGCCAGCCGTAGGGAGACCCGCGGAAGTGGCTACACCTTC
CASRRETRGSGYTF
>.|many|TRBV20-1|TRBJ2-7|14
TGCAGTGCTAGATACCGGGACGCTCCCTACGAGCAGTACTTC
CSARYRDAPYEQYF
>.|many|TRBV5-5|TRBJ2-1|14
TGTGCCAGCAGCTGGGTCTCGGGACACAATGAGCAGTTCTTC
CASSWVSGHNEQFF
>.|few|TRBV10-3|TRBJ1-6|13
TGTGCCATCCAAGGGTCCTATAATTCACCCCTCCACTTT
CAIQGSYNSPLHF